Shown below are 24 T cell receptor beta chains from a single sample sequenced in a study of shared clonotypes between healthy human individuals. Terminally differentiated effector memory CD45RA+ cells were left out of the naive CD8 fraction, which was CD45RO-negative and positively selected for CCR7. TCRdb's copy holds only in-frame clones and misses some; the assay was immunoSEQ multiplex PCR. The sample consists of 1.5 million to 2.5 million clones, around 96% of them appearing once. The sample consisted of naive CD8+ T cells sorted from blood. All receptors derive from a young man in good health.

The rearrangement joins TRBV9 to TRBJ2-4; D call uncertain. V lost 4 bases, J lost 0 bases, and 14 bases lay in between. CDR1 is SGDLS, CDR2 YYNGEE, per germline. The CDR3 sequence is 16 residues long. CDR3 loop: CASSPGTDLAKNIQYF. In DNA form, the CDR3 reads TGTGCCAGCAGCCCAGGTACGGACCTAGCCAAAAACATTCAGTACTTC. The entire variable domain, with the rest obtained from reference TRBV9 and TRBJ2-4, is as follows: DSGVTQTPKHLITATGQRVTLRCSPRSGDLSVYWYQQSLDQGLQFLIQYYNGEERAKGNILERFSAQQFPDLHSELNLSSLELGDSALYFCASSPGTDLAKNIQYFGAGTRLSVL.

CDR3 DNA sequence: TGTGCCAGCAGTCGACAAGCGGGGGACGAGCAGTACTTC. Translating gives CASSRQAGDEQYF. The chain joins TRBV6-5 to TRBJ2-7; 8 positions match TRBD2. The V segment lost 5 bases and the J segment 5 bases; nucleotides outside the gene matches: 5. CDR1 and CDR2 (germline): MNHEY, SVGAGI. The CDR3 consists of 13 residues.

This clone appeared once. The CDR3 here is CASSPRVGYNEQFF. The CDR3 nucleotides read TGTGCCAGCAGCCCCCGGGTGGGCTACAATGAGCAGTTCTTC. The rearrangement joins TRBV4-2 to TRBJ2-1; D not certain. CDR1 is LGHNA, CDR2 YNFKEQ, per germline. Deletions cut 4 bases from V and 3 bases from J, with 10 bases between. The CDR3 extends over 14 amino acids.

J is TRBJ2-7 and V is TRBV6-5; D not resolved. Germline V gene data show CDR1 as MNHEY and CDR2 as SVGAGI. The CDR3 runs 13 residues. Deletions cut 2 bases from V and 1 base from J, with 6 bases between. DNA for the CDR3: TGTGCCAGCAGTTACCGGAAGTCCTACGAGCAGTACTTC. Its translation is CASSYRKSYEQYF.

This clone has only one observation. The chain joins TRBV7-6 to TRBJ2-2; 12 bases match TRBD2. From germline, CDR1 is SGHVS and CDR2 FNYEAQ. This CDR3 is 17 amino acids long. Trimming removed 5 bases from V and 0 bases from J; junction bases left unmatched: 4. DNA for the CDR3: TGTGCCAGCAGCACATGGACTAGCGGGGCGAACACCGGGGAGCTGTTTTTT. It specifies CASSTWTSGANTGELFF. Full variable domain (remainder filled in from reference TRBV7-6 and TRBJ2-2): GAGVSQSPRYKVTKRGQDVALRCDPISGHVSLYWYRQALGQGPEFLTYFNYEAQQDKSGLPNDRFSAERPEGSISTLTIQRTEQRDSAMYRCASSTWTSGANTGELFFGEGSRLTVL.

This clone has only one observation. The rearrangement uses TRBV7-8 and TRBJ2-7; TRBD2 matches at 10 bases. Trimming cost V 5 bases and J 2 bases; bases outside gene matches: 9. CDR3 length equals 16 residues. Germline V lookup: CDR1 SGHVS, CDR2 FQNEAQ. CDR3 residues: CASSPYLAGVTYEQYF. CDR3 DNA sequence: TGTGCCAGCAGCCCTTATCTAGCGGGGGTTACCTACGAGCAGTACTTC.

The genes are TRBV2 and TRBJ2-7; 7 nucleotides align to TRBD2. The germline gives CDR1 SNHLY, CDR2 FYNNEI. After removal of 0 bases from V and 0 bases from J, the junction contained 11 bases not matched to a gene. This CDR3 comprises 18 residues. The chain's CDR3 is CASSEADSLADFSYEQYF. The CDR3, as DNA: TGTGCCAGCAGTGAAGCGGATTCCCTAGCGGATTTCTCCTACGAGCAGTACTTC. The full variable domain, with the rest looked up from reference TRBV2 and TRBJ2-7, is EPEVTQTPSHQVTQMGQEVILRCVPISNHLYFYWYRQILGQKVEFLVSFYNNEISEKSEIFDDQFSVERPDGSNFTLKIRSTKLEDSAMYFCASSEADSLADFSYEQYFGPGTRLTVT.

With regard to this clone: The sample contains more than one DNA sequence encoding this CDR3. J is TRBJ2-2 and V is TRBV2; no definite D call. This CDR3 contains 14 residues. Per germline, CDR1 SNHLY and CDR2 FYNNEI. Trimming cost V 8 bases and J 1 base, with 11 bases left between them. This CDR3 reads CASVSVGNTGELFF. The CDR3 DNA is TGTGCCAGCGTTTCCGTCGGGAACACCGGGGAGCTGTTTTTT.

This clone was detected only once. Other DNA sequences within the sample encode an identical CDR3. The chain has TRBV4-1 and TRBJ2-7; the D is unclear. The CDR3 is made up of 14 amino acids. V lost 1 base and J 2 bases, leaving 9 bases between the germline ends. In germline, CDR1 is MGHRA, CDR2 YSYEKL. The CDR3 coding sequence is TGCGCCAGCAGCCAAGCTGCCGGCACCTACGAGCAGTACTTC. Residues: CASSQAAGTYEQYF.

The CDR3 DNA sequence: TGTGCCAGCAGGGACCGACAGACAGTTGGATCCTACAATGAGCAGTTCTTC. Translating it yields CASRDRQTVGSYNEQFF. The chain carries TRBV2 and TRBJ2-1, with D perhaps TRBD1 (5 bases). The ends were cut back, 6 bases at V and 1 base at J, with 19 bases in the middle. The germline V gene has CDR1 SNHLY and CDR2 FYNNEI. The CDR3 spans 17 residues.

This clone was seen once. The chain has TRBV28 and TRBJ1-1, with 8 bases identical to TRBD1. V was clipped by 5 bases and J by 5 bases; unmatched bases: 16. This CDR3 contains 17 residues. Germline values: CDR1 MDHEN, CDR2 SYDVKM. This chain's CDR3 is CASSPRAWTGLGTEAFF. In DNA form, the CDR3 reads TGTGCCAGCAGTCCCCGAGCCTGGACAGGGTTGGGGACTGAAGCTTTCTTT.

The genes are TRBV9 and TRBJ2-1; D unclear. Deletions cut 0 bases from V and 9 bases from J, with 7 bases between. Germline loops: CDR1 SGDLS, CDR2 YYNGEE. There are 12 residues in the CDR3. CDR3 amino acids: CASSVGSSEQFF. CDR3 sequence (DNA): TGTGCCAGCAGCGTAGGTAGTAGTGAGCAGTTCTTC.

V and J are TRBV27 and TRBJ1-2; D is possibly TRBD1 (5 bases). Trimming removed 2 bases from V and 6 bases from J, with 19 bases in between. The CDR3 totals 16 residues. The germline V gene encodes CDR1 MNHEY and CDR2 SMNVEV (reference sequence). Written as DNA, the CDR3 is TGTGCCAGCAGTTTAGATCCCACAGGAGGGAGGGATGGCTACACCTTC. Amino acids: CASSLDPTGGRDGYTF.

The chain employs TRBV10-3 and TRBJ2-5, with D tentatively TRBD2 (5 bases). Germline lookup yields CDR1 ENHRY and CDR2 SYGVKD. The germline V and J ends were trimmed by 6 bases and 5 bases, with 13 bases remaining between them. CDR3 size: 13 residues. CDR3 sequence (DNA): TGTGCCATCAGGGATGGTTCGGGGGAGACCCAGTACTTC. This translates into CAIRDGSGETQYF.

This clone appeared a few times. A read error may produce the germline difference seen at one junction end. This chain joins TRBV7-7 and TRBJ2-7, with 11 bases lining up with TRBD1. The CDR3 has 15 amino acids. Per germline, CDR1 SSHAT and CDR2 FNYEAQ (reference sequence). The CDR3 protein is CASSIGQGAAYEQYF. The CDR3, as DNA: TGTGCTAGCAGCATCGGACAGGGGGCTGCCTACGAGCAGTACTTC.

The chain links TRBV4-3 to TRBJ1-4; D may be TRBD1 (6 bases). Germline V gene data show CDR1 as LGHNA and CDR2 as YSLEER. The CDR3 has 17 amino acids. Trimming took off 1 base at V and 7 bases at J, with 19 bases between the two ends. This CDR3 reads CASSQGFPQGLIEKLFF. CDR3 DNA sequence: TGCGCCAGCAGCCAAGGATTCCCCCAGGGGTTGATTGAAAAACTGTTTTTT.

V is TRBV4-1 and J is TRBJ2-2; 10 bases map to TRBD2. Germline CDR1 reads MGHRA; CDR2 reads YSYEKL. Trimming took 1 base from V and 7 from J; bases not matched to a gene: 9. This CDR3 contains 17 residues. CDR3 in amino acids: CASSQANPGTSVGELFF. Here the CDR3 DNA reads TGCGCCAGCAGCCAAGCCAACCCCGGGACTAGCGTCGGGGAGCTGTTTTTT.

CDR3 residues: CASSEWTSGFTDTQYF. CDR3 coding DNA: TGTGCCAGCAGTGAGTGGACTAGCGGGTTCACAGATACGCAGTATTTT. The V call is TRBV6-1, the J call TRBJ2-3; TRBD2 aligns across 11 bases. CDR1 is MNHNS and CDR2 is SASEGT in the germline V gene. Trimming took 3 bases from V and 2 from J; bases not matched to a gene: 4. The CDR3 loop spans 16 amino acids.

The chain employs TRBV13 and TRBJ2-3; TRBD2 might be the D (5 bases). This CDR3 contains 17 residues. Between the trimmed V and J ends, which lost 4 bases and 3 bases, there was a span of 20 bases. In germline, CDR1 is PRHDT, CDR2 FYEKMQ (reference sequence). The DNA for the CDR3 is TGTGCCAGCAGCTCACTAACTATCGGACTGGCGACAGATACGCAGTATTTT. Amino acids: CASSSLTIGLATDTQYF.

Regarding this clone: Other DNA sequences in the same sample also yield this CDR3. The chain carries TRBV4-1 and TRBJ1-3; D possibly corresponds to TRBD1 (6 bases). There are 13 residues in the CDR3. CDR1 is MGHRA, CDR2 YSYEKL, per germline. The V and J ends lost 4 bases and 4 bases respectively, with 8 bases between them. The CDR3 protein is CASSPGQGNTIYF. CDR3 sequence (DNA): TGCGCCAGCAGCCCAGGACAGGGAAACACCATATATTTT.

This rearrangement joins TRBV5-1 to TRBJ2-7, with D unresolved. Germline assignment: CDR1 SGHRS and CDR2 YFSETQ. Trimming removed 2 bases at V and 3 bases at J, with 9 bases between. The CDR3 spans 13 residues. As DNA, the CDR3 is TGCGCCAGCAGCTTCAGCCTCGGCTACGAGCAGTACTTC. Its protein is CASSFSLGYEQYF. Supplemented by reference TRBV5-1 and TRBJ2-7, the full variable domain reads KAGVTQTPRYLIKTRGQQVTLSCSPISGHRSVSWYQQTPGQGLQFLFEYFSETQRNKGNFPGRFSGRQFSNSRSEMNVSTLELGDSALYLCASSFSLGYEQYFGPGTRLTVT.

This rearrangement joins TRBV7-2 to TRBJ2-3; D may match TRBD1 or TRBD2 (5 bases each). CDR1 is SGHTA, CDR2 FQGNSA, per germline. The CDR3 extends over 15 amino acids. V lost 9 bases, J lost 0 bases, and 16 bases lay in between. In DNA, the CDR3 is TGTGCCAGTAGCCTATACGGGGCTAGCACAGATACGCAGTATTTT. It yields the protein CASSLYGASTDTQYF. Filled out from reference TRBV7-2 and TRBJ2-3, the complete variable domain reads GAGVSQSPSNKVTEKGKDVELRCDPISGHTALYWYRQSLGQGLEFLIYFQGNSAPDKSGLPSDRFSAERTGGSVSTLTIQRTQQEDSAVYLCASSLYGASTDTQYFGPGTRLTVL.

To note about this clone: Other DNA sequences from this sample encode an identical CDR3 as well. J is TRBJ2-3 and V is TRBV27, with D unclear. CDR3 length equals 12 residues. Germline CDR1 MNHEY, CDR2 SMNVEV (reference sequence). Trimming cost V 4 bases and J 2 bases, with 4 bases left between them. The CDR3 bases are TGTGCCAGCAGTTCGTACACAGATACGCAGTATTTT. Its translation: CASSSYTDTQYF.

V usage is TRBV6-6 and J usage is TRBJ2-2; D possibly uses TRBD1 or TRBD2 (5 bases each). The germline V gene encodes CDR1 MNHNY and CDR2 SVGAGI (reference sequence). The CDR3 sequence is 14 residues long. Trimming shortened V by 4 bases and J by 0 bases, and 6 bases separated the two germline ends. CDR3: CASSLGANTGELFF. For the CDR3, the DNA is TGTGCCAGCAGTTTGGGGGCGAACACCGGGGAGCTGTTTTTT.